The sequence of this T cell receptor (beta chain) was determined in a study of blood T cell repertoires in COVID-19 (dated by TCRdb to 2019 to 2021). About the study as a whole: Samples from collaborators originated in the United States, Italy and Spain and spanned both the acute and convalescent phases of COVID-19. The sample metadata nearly always contained a de-identified subject ID, COVID-19 status, age in years and sex. The repertoires were released in a freely available public database intended as a resource for research on the immune response to SARS-CoV-2. HLA class I and class II types, where available, came from metadata supplied by the sample provider rather than from assay-based typing. Subjects who had been exposed to COVID-19, were actively infected with it, or had recovered from it provided the deeply sampled blood TCRbeta repertoires that made up the dataset. The prospective study material was composed of cDNA or gDNA derived from T cells, B-cell-depleted T cells, or PBMCs. Samples were obtained from the ongoing ImmuneRACE study (first 160 participants) and from about 1,300 subjects provided by 6 global collaborators.

Whole blood was collected in K2EDTA tubes by collaborating institutions according to the institutions' own protocols. For TCRbeta analysis, collaborators shipped samples in one of three forms: frozen whole blood, isolated PBMCs, or DNA extracted from either of those sample types. A distance of 15 bases separates the germline ends of V and J, which lose 2 bases and 2 bases respectively. CDR1 and CDR2 were assigned from the germline V gene (reference sequence) as GTSNPN and SVGIG. The cysteine opens and the phenylalanine closes a CDR3 of 15 amino acids. The kept DNA is CDR3 alone, 45 bases in frame from the first base. A word on this clone: Its antigen target is currently unknown. No base qualities exist here, and no much larger clone lies one base off it.

TCRbeta CDR3 regions were amplified from genomic DNA using the immunoSEQ Assay, a bias-controlled multiplex PCR. The paper's processing steps were these. The number of nucleated cells in each sample was estimated by amplification of reference gene primers within the assay. Sequence reads were collapsed and filtered to measure the absolute abundance of every unique TCRbeta CDR3 rearrangement. Productive Simpson clonality was computed per sample as the square root of Simpson's diversity index over productive rearrangements. What TCRdb holds here is the immuneACCESS table cut down to in-frame rearrangements. Part of the clones is not present; checked against another copy, under half of the missing clones reflect an unresolved V gene, and the others are unexplained. The DNA was the basis for D and trimming; V, J and clone size are from that table. The sample has some 240,000 clones on record, approximately 80% of them singletons. The ten largest clones take up about 13% of the sample.

General findings and caveats noted by the study authors: The amount of clinical and demographic metadata varied by source and participant and was provided uncurated.

The chain joins TRBV30 to TRBJ2-5, with no confidently assigned D gene. The source is a human donor in a cohort sampled during active COVID-19. The sample taken for sequencing was peripheral blood. The DNA reads TGTGCCTGGAGTTGGGCAGGCAGGTCACAAGAGACCCAGTACTTC. Its translation is CAWSWAGRSQETQYF. The CDR3 plus the reference TRBV30 and TRBJ2-5 genes for the other parts give the full variable domain: SQTIHQWPATLVQPVGSPLSLECTVEGTSNPNLYWYRQAAGRGLQLLFYSVGIGQISSEVPQNLSASRPQDRQFILSSKKLLLSDSGFYLCAWSWAGRSQETQYFGPGTRLLVL.